The 28 T cell receptor beta chains below come from one sample, sequenced in a study of blood T cell repertoires in COVID-19. Generated by immunoSEQ multiplex PCR, the TCRdb table keeps only in-frame clones and is missing some. Of roughly 250,000 clones listed, 80% to 95% were seen once; the top ten hold approximately 1.9%. The sequenced material came from PBMCs or T cells enriched from blood (not recorded which). These TCRs come from a woman under 30 who had recovered from COVID-19.

The genes are TRBV24-1 and TRBJ2-1; D is unclear. The CDR3 has 11 residues. CDR1 and CDR2 (germline): KGHDR, SFDVKD. V lost 5 bases to trimming and J lost 9 bases, with 7 bases between them. The CDR3 coding sequence is TGTGCCACCAGTGGATCCGGTGAGCAGTTCTTC. Protein product: CATSGSGEQFF.

The rearrangement uses TRBV18 and TRBJ1-3; D gene unclear. V dropped 2 bases and J dropped 4 bases, with 12 bases sitting between them. Germline V gene lookup returns CDR1 KGHSH and CDR2 LQKENI. The CDR3 extends over 15 amino acids. CDR3 loop: CASSPFITQGNTIYF. In DNA form, the CDR3 reads TGTGCCAGCTCACCATTCATCACCCAGGGAAACACCATATATTTT.

The chain links TRBV2 to TRBJ1-2, with D unresolved. CDR1 and CDR2 (germline): SNHLY, FYNNEI. The length of the CDR3 is 15 residues. The V end was cut by 1 base, the J end by 2 bases, with 11 bases between. The CDR3 DNA reads as TGTGCCAGCAGTGAAGGGACTGGGATCAACTATGGCTACACCTTC. Residues: CASSEGTGINYGYTF. Combining the CDR3 with reference TRBV2 and TRBJ1-2 gives the whole variable domain EPEVTQTPSHQVTQMGQEVILRCVPISNHLYFYWYRQILGQKVEFLVSFYNNEISEKSEIFDDQFSVERPDGSNFTLKIRSTKLEDSAMYFCASSEGTGINYGYTFGSGTRLTVV.

This clone was seen a single time. The V call is TRBV3-1 (or the pseudogene TRBV3-2), the J call TRBJ1-2; D is possibly TRBD1 (5 bases). This CDR3 contains 15 residues. The germline V gene has CDR1 LGHDT and CDR2 YNNKEL (reference sequence). Trimming shortened V by 4 bases and J by 2 bases, and 14 bases separated the two germline ends. The CDR3 nucleotides are TGTGCCAGCAGCCCGAAAGGACACATCAACTATGGCTACACCTTC. It encodes CASSPKGHINYGYTF.

V is TRBV28 and J is TRBJ1-2; D is possibly TRBD1 (6 bases). The CDR3 contains 14 residues. Germline V gene lookup returns CDR1 MDHEN and CDR2 SYDVKM. V shed 5 bases and J shed 6 bases, with 16 bases lying between them. CDR3 DNA: TGTGCCAGCAGTGCTCCGGGGGGGCGCGATGGCTACACCTTC. This gives the protein CASSAPGGRDGYTF.

The rearrangement joins TRBV18 to TRBJ1-1, with a possible D match to TRBD1 (5 bases). CDR3 length: 15 amino acids. With 3 bases removed from V and 0 bases from J, the gap between germline ends came to 11 bases. Germline CDR1 KGHSH, CDR2 LQKENI. CDR3 residues: CASSPQTAMNTEAFF. The CDR3 DNA follows: TGTGCCAGCTCACCTCAGACAGCGATGAACACTGAAGCTTTCTTT. The full variable domain, with the rest looked up from reference TRBV18 and TRBJ1-1, is NAGVMQNPRHLVRRRGQEARLRCSPMKGHSHVYWYRQLPEEGLKFMVYLQKENIIDESGMPKERFSAEFPKEGPSILRIQQVVRGDSAAYFCASSPQTAMNTEAFFGQGTRLTVV.

V and J are TRBV6-5 and TRBJ2-3, with 9 positions matching TRBD2. V was clipped by 11 bases and J by 4 bases; unmatched bases: 10. Germline CDR1 MNHEY, CDR2 SVGAGI. The CDR3 runs to 14 residues. CDR3 in amino acids: CASKRGVMADTQYF. CDR3 sequence (DNA): TGTGCCTCAAAGCGGGGGGTAATGGCAGATACGCAGTATTTT.

The chain carries TRBV19 and TRBJ2-3; 8 positions match TRBD1. Germline-derived CDR1 and CDR2 are LNHDA and SQIVND (reference sequence). Unmatched junction bases numbered 10, after V lost 5 bases and J lost 3 bases. The CDR3 has 16 residues. The CDR3 sequence: CASSLQTGVATDTQYF. The CDR3 coding sequence is TGTGCCAGTAGTCTCCAGACAGGGGTGGCAACAGATACGCAGTATTTT.

The chain uses TRBV9 and TRBJ1-2; D ambiguous. V lost 0 bases and J lost 2, with 8 bases in between. The CDR3 consists of 14 residues. Germline V gene data show CDR1 as SGDLS and CDR2 as YYNGEE. The CDR3 is CASSVAFGNYGYTF. CDR3 in DNA: TGTGCCAGCAGCGTAGCATTCGGGAACTATGGCTACACCTTC. The full variable domain, with the rest looked up from reference TRBV9 and TRBJ1-2, is DSGVTQTPKHLITATGQRVTLRCSPRSGDLSVYWYQQSLDQGLQFLIQYYNGEERAKGNILERFSAQQFPDLHSELNLSSLELGDSALYFCASSVAFGNYGYTFGSGTRLTVV.

The gene calls are TRBV7-8 and TRBJ1-3; 8 bases agree with TRBD1. The CDR3 covers 15 residues. Losses at the gene ends were 5 bases for V and 8 bases for J; bases not matched to a gene: 11. The germline V gene has CDR1 SGHVS and CDR2 FQNEAQ. Here the CDR3 DNA reads TGTGCCAGCAGCCCGAGGGGGGGACAGGCTGACACCATATATTTT. This sequence encodes CASSPRGGQADTIYF. Filled out from reference TRBV7-8 and TRBJ1-3, the complete variable domain reads GAGVSQSPRYKVAKRGQDVALRCDPISGHVSLFWYQQALGQGPEFLTYFQNEAQLDKSGLPSDRFFAERPEGSVSTLKIQRTQQEDSAVYLCASSPRGGQADTIYFGEGSWLTVV.

The chain joins TRBV3-1 (or the pseudogene TRBV3-2) to TRBJ1-1; a weak D match, TRBD1 (6 bases). The V gene's germline CDR1 is LGHDT and CDR2 YNNKEL (reference sequence). The CDR3 consists of 14 residues. V was pared by 4 bases and J by 10 bases, with 19 bases between. The CDR3 loop is CASSRILGAQPAFF. In DNA form, the CDR3 reads TGTGCCAGCAGCCGTATCTTGGGGGCGCAGCCAGCTTTCTTT.

The genes are TRBV19 and TRBJ2-3, with TRBD1 matching over 7 bases. CDR1 is LNHDA, CDR2 SQIVND, per germline (reference sequence). With 5 bases clipped from V and 0 bases from J, the junction kept 8 bases outside the gene matches. This CDR3 is 16 amino acids long. As DNA, the CDR3 is TGTGCCAGTAGTCCGGGGACAGCTACTAGCACAGATACGCAGTATTTT. Translation gives CASSPGTATSTDTQYF.

The chain is built from TRBV4-3 and TRBJ1-2; 9 bases agree with TRBD1. The V gene end was trimmed by 0 bases and the J gene end by 1 base; junction bases not matched to a gene: 12. Germline CDR1 LGHNA, CDR2 YSLEER. The CDR3 spans 19 residues. In DNA, the CDR3 is TGCGCCAGCAGCCAAGATCCACCGGGACAGGGTATTTTTAACTATGGCTACACCTTC. This codes for CASSQDPPGQGIFNYGYTF.

This chain uses TRBV7-9 with TRBJ2-5; 11 nucleotides align to TRBD2. Germline CDR1 is SEHNR and CDR2 is FQNEAQ (reference sequence). CDR3 length: 19 residues. Losses at the gene ends were 5 bases for V and 4 bases for J; bases not matched to a gene: 18. CDR3 sequence (DNA): TGTGCCAGCAGCCAAGCAGGGAAGATTAGCGGGAGGGCCGGAGAGACCCAGTACTTC. Translated: CASSQAGKISGRAGETQYF. Based on the CDR3 plus reference TRBV7-9 and TRBJ2-5, the full variable domain is DTGVSQNPRHKITKRGQNVTFRCDPISEHNRLYWYRQTLGQGPEFLTYFQNEAQLEKSRLLSDRFSAERPKGSFSTLEIQRTEQGDSAMYLCASSQAGKISGRAGETQYFGPGTRLLVL.

The chain has TRBV10-3 and TRBJ1-2; D unresolved. Germline V gives CDR1 ENHRY, CDR2 SYGVKD. This CDR3 comprises 13 residues. The V gene lost 2 bases and the J gene lost 7 bases, with 11 bases spanning the gap. This CDR3 is CAISEGPRGGYTF. The CDR3 DNA is TGTGCCATCAGTGAGGGACCTCGGGGTGGCTACACCTTC.

V is TRBV5-1 and J is TRBJ1-1; 8 bases map to TRBD1. Germline assignment: CDR1 SGHRS and CDR2 YFSETQ. This CDR3 has 15 residues. V shed 4 bases, J shed 4 bases, and the junction held 9 bases outside the gene matches. CDR3 nucleotides: TGCGCCAGCAGCAACCTCGGGACAGGTCTCACTGAAGCTTTCTTT. It translates to CASSNLGTGLTEAFF.

The rearrangement uses TRBV28 and TRBJ2-5, with 7 bases lining up with TRBD1. Germline CDR1 MDHEN, CDR2 SYDVKM. Trimming at V came to 6 bases and at J to 2 bases, leaving 9 bases not matched to a gene. The CDR3 consists of 15 residues. CDR3 protein: CASSPWTGKQETQYF. CDR3 coding DNA: TGTGCCAGCAGCCCTTGGACAGGAAAACAAGAGACCCAGTACTTC.

The chain recombines TRBV19 with TRBJ2-1, with TRBD2 matching 8 bases. This CDR3 region has 17 residues. CDR1 is LNHDA, CDR2 SQIVND, per germline (reference sequence). The V gene end was trimmed by 6 bases and the J gene end by 0 bases; junction bases not matched to a gene: 10. In DNA form, the CDR3 reads TGTGCCAGTAGCTCCAGACTAGCGCGAGGCTCCTACAATGAGCAGTTCTTC. It translates to CASSSRLARGSYNEQFF. Full variable domain (outside the CDR3, taken from reference TRBV19 and TRBJ2-1): DGGITQSPKYLFRKEGQNVTLSCEQNLNHDAMYWYRQDPGQGLRLIYYSQIVNDFQKGDIAEGYSVSREKKESFPLTVTSAQKNPTAFYLCASSSRLARGSYNEQFFGPGTRLTVL.

This rearrangement joins TRBV6-1 to TRBJ1-5; the match to TRBD1 covers 8 bases. V shed 3 bases, J shed 10 bases, and the junction held 14 bases outside the gene matches. The CDR3 loop spans 16 amino acids. The germline V gene encodes CDR1 MNHNS and CDR2 SASEGT. This CDR3 is CASSEKVRDRIKPQHF. In DNA form, the CDR3 reads TGTGCCAGCAGTGAGAAGGTGAGGGACAGGATCAAACCCCAGCATTTT.

The V and J genes are TRBV10-3 and TRBJ2-7, with D unresolved. Looked up from germline, CDR1 is ENHRY and CDR2 is SYGVKD. The CDR3 is 14 amino acids. Trimming pared 3 bases from V and 4 bases from J, leaving 13 bases between. The chain's CDR3 is CAISDSEQAYEQYF. In DNA, the CDR3 is TGTGCCATCAGTGATTCCGAGCAGGCGTACGAGCAGTACTTC.

The rearrangement joins TRBV6-5 to TRBJ1-2; 7 nucleotides match TRBD1. The trim removed 6 bases at V and 2 bases at J, leaving 9 bases unmatched. Looked up from germline, CDR1 is MNHEY and CDR2 is SVGAGI. The CDR3 sequence is 15 residues long. CDR3 amino acids: CASSQTWGQNYGYTF. The CDR3 DNA reads as TGTGCCAGCAGCCAGACTTGGGGACAGAACTATGGCTACACCTTC.

This sequence joins TRBV5-1 and TRBJ1-6, with 7 positions matching TRBD1. CDR1 and CDR2 from the germline V gene are SGHRS and YFSETQ. The junction had 11 bases not matched to a gene; V was cut back by 3 bases and J by 5 bases. The CDR3 has 17 residues. The CDR3: CASSYYIPGQNNSPLHF. The CDR3 region has the DNA TGCGCCAGCAGCTACTACATCCCGGGACAGAATAATTCACCCCTCCACTTT. Drawing the rest from reference TRBV5-1 and TRBJ1-6, the complete variable domain is KAGVTQTPRYLIKTRGQQVTLSCSPISGHRSVSWYQQTPGQGLQFLFEYFSETQRNKGNFPGRFSGRQFSNSRSEMNVSTLELGDSALYLCASSYYIPGQNNSPLHFGNGTRLTVT.

This chain links TRBV19 with TRBJ1-4, with D possibly TRBD1 on 5 matching bases. Looked up from germline, CDR1 is LNHDA and CDR2 is SQIVND (reference sequence). V was pared by 10 bases and J by 5 bases, with 17 bases between. The CDR3 loop spans 14 amino acids. The CDR3 region is CATTRAGKNEKLFF. The CDR3 nucleotides are TGTGCCACAACCAGGGCAGGGAAGAATGAAAAACTGTTTTTT.

This chain joins TRBV7-3 and TRBJ2-1; TRBD1 might be the D (5 bases). CDR1 is SGHTA and CDR2 is FQGTGA in the germline V gene. The CDR3 is 13 residues long. The germline V and J ends were trimmed by 5 bases and 5 bases, with 10 bases remaining between them. The CDR3 sequence is CASSRAGHNEQFF. Here the CDR3 DNA reads TGTGCCAGCAGCCGAGCAGGGCACAATGAGCAGTTCTTC.

The chain uses TRBV19 and TRBJ2-7, with 12 bases aligning to TRBD2. The germline gives CDR1 LNHDA, CDR2 SQIVND (reference sequence). CDR3 length: 15 residues. The V segment lost 2 bases and the J segment 6 bases; nucleotides outside the gene matches: 5. CDR3 in DNA: TGTGCCAGTAGTATAATAACTAGCGGGAGGAGCGAGCAGTACTTC. This translates into CASSIITSGRSEQYF.

The V call is TRBV5-1, the J call TRBJ1-2; 8 nucleotides match TRBD1. The CDR3 runs 15 residues. Germline V gene sequence: CDR1 SGHRS, CDR2 YFSETQ. Trimming removed 4 bases from V and 2 bases from J; junction bases left unmatched: 7. CDR3 nucleotide sequence: TGCGCCAGCAGCCACGGGACAGGCCCCAACTATGGCTACACCTTC. Its protein is CASSHGTGPNYGYTF.

V and J are TRBV28 and TRBJ2-5; 12 bases map to TRBD2. CDR3 length: 17 amino acids. V was clipped by 5 bases and J by 5 bases; unmatched bases: 12. Germline V gene lookup returns CDR1 MDHEN and CDR2 SYDVKM. CDR3 loop: CASSTTRLAGVKETQYF. The CDR3 region has the DNA TGTGCCAGCAGTACTACACGACTAGCGGGAGTGAAGGAGACCCAGTACTTC.

Remarks on this clone: Sequence at one end of the junction differs from germline and may be a read error. The chain is built from TRBV4-1 and TRBJ2-2, with D maybe TRBD2 (6 bases). The CDR3 has 16 amino acids. Germline loops: CDR1 MGHRA, CDR2 YSYEKL. For the CDR3, the DNA is TGCGCCAGCAGCCAAGCGGATAGCGGTCCCACCCGGGAGCTGTTTTTT. Encoded protein: CASSQADSGPTRELFF.